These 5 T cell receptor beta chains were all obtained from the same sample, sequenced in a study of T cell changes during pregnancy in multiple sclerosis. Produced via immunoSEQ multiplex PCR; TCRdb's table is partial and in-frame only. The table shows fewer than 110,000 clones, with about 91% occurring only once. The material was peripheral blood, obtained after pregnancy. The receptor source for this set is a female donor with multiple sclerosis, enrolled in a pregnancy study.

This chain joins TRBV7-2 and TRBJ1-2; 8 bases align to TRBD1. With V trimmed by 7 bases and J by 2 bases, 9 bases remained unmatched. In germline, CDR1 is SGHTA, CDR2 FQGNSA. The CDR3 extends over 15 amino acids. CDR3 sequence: CASTVRTGTNYGYTF. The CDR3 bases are TGTGCCAGCACCGTCCGGACAGGGACGAACTATGGCTACACCTTC.

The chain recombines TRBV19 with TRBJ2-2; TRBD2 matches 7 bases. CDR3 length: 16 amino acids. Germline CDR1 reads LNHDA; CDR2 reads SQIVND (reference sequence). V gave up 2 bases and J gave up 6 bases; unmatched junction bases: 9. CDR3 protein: CASSIRSRGSAGELFF. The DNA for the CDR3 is TGTGCCAGTAGTATAAGGAGTCGCGGGAGCGCCGGGGAGCTGTTTTTT.

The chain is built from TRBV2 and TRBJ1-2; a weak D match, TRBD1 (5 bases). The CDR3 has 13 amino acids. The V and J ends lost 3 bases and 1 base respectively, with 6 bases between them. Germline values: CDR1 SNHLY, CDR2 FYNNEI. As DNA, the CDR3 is TGTGCCAGCAGTGAGGGGCGTAACTATGGCTACACCTTC. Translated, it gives CASSEGRNYGYTF.

The CDR3 sequence: CASSSGSEKLFF. The CDR3 DNA sequence: TGTGCCAGCAGTTCAGGCAGTGAAAAACTGTTTTTT. V is TRBV6-6 and J is TRBJ1-4; D uncertain. The CDR3 loop spans 12 amino acids. CDR1 is MNHNY, CDR2 SVGAGI, per germline (reference sequence). V was pared by 4 bases and J by 7 bases, with 7 bases between.

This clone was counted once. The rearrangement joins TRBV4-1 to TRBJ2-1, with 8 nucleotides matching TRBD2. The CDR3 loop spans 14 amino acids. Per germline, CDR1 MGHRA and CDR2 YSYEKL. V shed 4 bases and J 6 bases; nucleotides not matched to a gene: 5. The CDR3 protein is CASSRTSLLNEQFF. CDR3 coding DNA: TGCGCCAGCAGCCGGACTAGCCTACTCAATGAGCAGTTCTTC.